This T cell receptor (beta chain) is from a study of prognosis after radiotherapy for stage I lung cancer. Two-round multiplex PCR, the amplification method, yielded TCR beta CDR3 from genomic DNA. Used in first-round PCR were primers specific to each TRBV and TRBJ gene. One entry per CDR3 protein results from TCRdb running MiXCR on the multiplex PCR reads. The sample lists about 14,000 distinct CDR3 sequences, about 55% occurring once. This material consisted of PBMCs, taken before or after stereotactic body radiation therapy (not recorded which). This TCR was sampled from a donor aged 50 or older with non-small cell lung cancer.

The CDR3 DNA is TGTGCCACCAGCGTCGGGACAGGGGGCGCGGATACGCAGTATTTT. It specifies CATSVGTGGADTQYF. This rearrangement joins TRBV15 to TRBJ2-3; 12 nucleotides line up with TRBD1. In germline, CDR1 is LNHNV, CDR2 YYDKDF (reference sequence). The junction had 6 bases not matched to a gene; V was cut back by 5 bases and J by 6 bases. CDR3 length equals 15 residues.